The 29 T cell receptor beta chains given below trace back to one sample, sequenced in a study of OX40 agonist ivuxolimab in advanced cancers. Measured with immunoSEQ multiplex PCR; TCRdb has only the in-frame clones, and not every one. Counted here are just over 90,000 clones, approximately 94% occurring once; the ten biggest clones make up roughly 2.6%. Sample: CD4+ or CD8+ T cells sorted from blood, taken in a trial of the OX40 agonist ivuxolimab. Receptors originate from an adult with an advanced solid tumor such as melanoma, head and neck, liver or kidney cancer.

This chain joins TRBV18 and TRBJ2-7, with 9 bases that match TRBD1. After removal of 2 bases from V and 3 bases from J, the junction contained 2 bases not matched to a gene. CDR1 is KGHSH, CDR2 LQKENI, per germline. The CDR3 spans 14 residues. CDR3 in amino acids: CASSPVTGGYEQYF. The CDR3 DNA reads as TGTGCCAGCTCACCAGTGACAGGGGGCTACGAGCAGTACTTC.

The chain joins TRBV12-2 to TRBJ2-3; TRBD1, the table's D call, lacks a check against the DNA. TRBV12-2 is termed a pseudogene. This CDR3 region has 14 residues. The CDR3, as DNA: TGTGCAAGTCGCCCCGGGACAGCAAGAGATACGCAGTATTTT. Translating gives CASRPGTARDTQYF.

V is TRBV11-2 and J is TRBJ2-2; 12 bases fit TRBD2. CDR1 SGHAT and CDR2 FQNNGV come from the germline V gene. V was pared by 3 bases and J by 7 bases, with 3 bases of the junction left unmatched. CDR3 length: 15 amino acids. In nucleotides, the CDR3 is TGTGCCAGCAGCTTGACTAGCGGGAGAATCGGGGAGCTGTTTTTT. Its protein product is CASSLTSGRIGELFF.

This sequence joins TRBV25-1 and TRBJ1-1; D is unclear. Germline V CDR1 and CDR2: MGHDK, SYGVNS. Trimming cost V 5 bases and J 5 bases, with 12 bases left between them. This CDR3 has 13 amino acids. The CDR3 is CASSYGMSTEAFF. The DNA of the CDR3 is TGTGCCAGCAGTTACGGGATGTCGACTGAAGCTTTCTTT. Drawing the rest from reference TRBV25-1 and TRBJ1-1, the complete variable domain is EADIYQTPRYLVIGTGKKITLECSQTMGHDKMYWYQQDPGMELHLIHYSYGVNSTEKGDLSSESTVSRIRTEHFPLTLESARPSHTSQYLCASSYGMSTEAFFGQGTRLTVV.

This chain joins TRBV5-8 and TRBJ2-3; TRBD2 matches at 7 bases. Germline CDR1 and CDR2: SGHTS and YDEGEE. Germline trimming cut 0 bases from V and 2 bases from J; bases unmatched to any gene: 6. The CDR3 has 16 amino acids. The CDR3: CASSLVGGTSTDTQYF. The CDR3 nucleotides are TGTGCCAGCAGCTTGGTGGGGGGGACCTCCACAGATACGCAGTATTTT.

The chain carries TRBV30 and TRBJ2-1; 14 positions agree with TRBD2. Trimming removed 3 bases from V and 7 bases from J; junction bases left unmatched: 5. The CDR3 loop spans 15 amino acids. CDR1 is GTSNPN and CDR2 is SVGIG in the germline V gene (reference sequence). The CDR3 nucleotides are TGTGCCTGGAGGGGGACTAGCGGGAGTTATAATGAGCAGTTCTTC. Protein product: CAWRGTSGSYNEQFF.

The chain combines TRBV25-1 with TRBJ2-5, with 7 bases identical to TRBD1. The CDR3 is 14 residues long. From germline, CDR1 is MGHDK and CDR2 SYGVNS. Unmatched junction bases numbered 3, after V lost 4 bases and J lost 1 base. The CDR3 DNA is TGTGCCAGCAGTGCGACAGGGTTCCAAGAGACCCAGTACTTC. Its translation: CASSATGFQETQYF.

The V call is TRBV11-3, the J call TRBJ2-7, with D possibly being TRBD1 (5 bases). V was pared by 1 base and J by 1 base, with 8 bases between. The length of the CDR3 is 14 residues. Germline V gene lookup returns CDR1 SGHNT and CDR2 YENEEA. As DNA, the CDR3 is TGTGCCAGCAGCTTAGTCTCAGGGTCCTACGAGCAGTACTTC. Amino acids: CASSLVSGSYEQYF.

CDR3 protein: CASSASSYEQYF. The CDR3 DNA reads TGTGCCAGCAGCGCCAGCTCCTACGAGCAGTACTTC. V and J are TRBV5-4 and TRBJ2-7; D unclear. This CDR3 contains 12 residues. Germline CDR1 reads SGHNT; CDR2 reads YYREEE (reference sequence). The V end was cut by 4 bases, the J end by 0 bases, with 5 bases between.

V and J are TRBV30 and TRBJ1-2; D ambiguous. Germline V gene lookup returns CDR1 GTSNPN and CDR2 SVGIG (reference sequence). The CDR3 totals 13 residues. V was clipped by 3 bases and J by 0 bases, with 8 bases between them. CDR3 amino acids: CAWSHGPNYGYTF. In nucleotides, the CDR3 is TGTGCCTGGAGCCACGGACCTAACTATGGCTACACCTTC.

This sequence joins TRBV29-1 and TRBJ2-7, with TRBD1 matching 7 bases. The CDR3 covers 13 residues. V shed 6 bases, J shed 0 bases, and the junction held 5 bases outside the gene matches. The V gene's germline CDR1 is SQVTM and CDR2 ANQGSEA. The CDR3 loop reads CSVGQSHSYEQYF. For the CDR3, the DNA is TGCAGCGTGGGACAGTCCCACTCCTACGAGCAGTACTTC.

This clone was picked up one time. The genes are TRBV11-2 and TRBJ2-7; weak D call: TRBD2 (5 bases). Trimming cost V 0 bases and J 2 bases, with 14 bases left between them. In germline, CDR1 is SGHAT, CDR2 FQNNGV. This CDR3 contains 16 residues. The CDR3 sequence: CASSLDLGGRAYEQYF. The CDR3 nucleotides read TGTGCCAGCAGCTTAGATCTGGGCGGGCGGGCCTACGAGCAGTACTTC. Drawing the rest from reference TRBV11-2 and TRBJ2-7, the complete variable domain is EAGVAQSPRYKIIEKRQSVAFWCNPISGHATLYWYQQILGQGPKLLIQFQNNGVVDDSQLPKDRFSAERLKGVDSTLKIQPAKLEDSAVYLCASSLDLGGRAYEQYFGPGTRLTVT.

The chain is built from TRBV7-2 and TRBJ2-7, with TRBD2 as a possible D gene (6 bases). The CDR3 runs 13 residues. V lost 7 bases and J lost 5, with 15 bases in between. Per germline, CDR1 SGHTA and CDR2 FQGNSA. The chain's CDR3 is CASTPPQRDEQYF. CDR3 nucleotides: TGTGCCAGCACCCCTCCCCAGCGGGACGAGCAGTACTTC. Full variable domain (missing parts from reference TRBV7-2 and TRBJ2-7): GAGVSQSPSNKVTEKGKDVELRCDPISGHTALYWYRQSLGQGLEFLIYFQGNSAPDKSGLPSDRFSAERTGGSVSTLTIQRTQQEDSAVYLCASTPPQRDEQYFGPGTRLTVT.

The rearrangement uses TRBV10-2 and TRBJ2-3; 8 nucleotides align to TRBD2. The CDR3 is made up of 15 amino acids. CDR1 WSHSY and CDR2 SAAADI come from the germline V gene. V lost 4 bases, J lost 0 bases, and 3 bases stayed unmatched. This CDR3 reads CASSGTSISTDTQYF. The CDR3 coding sequence is TGCGCCAGCAGTGGGACTAGCATTAGCACAGATACGCAGTATTTT.

The gene calls are TRBV27 and TRBJ2-5; TRBD2 aligns across 14 bases. Germline lookup yields CDR1 MNHEY and CDR2 SMNVEV (reference sequence). With 4 bases clipped from V and 5 bases from J, the junction kept 6 bases outside the gene matches. The CDR3 length is 16 residues. The CDR3 loop reads CASSSPTSGGAETQYF. In DNA, the CDR3 is TGTGCCAGCAGTTCCCCGACTAGCGGGGGGGCTGAGACCCAGTACTTC.

The V and J genes are TRBV2 and TRBJ1-1; the D gene is possibly TRBD1 (6 bases). The germline V gene has CDR1 SNHLY and CDR2 FYNNEI. This CDR3 is 13 amino acids long. Trimming took off 10 bases at V and 2 bases at J, with 14 bases between the two ends. CDR3 nucleotide sequence: TGTGCCACCTCAGTGGACAGAAACACTGAAGCTTTCTTT. Amino acid sequence: CATSVDRNTEAFF.

This chain's CDR3 is CASSLLGLNNEQFF. The CDR3 nucleotides are TGTGCCAGCAGCCTCCTTGGCTTGAACAATGAGCAGTTCTTC. The chain employs TRBV7-9 and TRBJ2-1; D is unclear. The CDR3 is 14 amino acids. Trimming pared 5 bases from V and 5 bases from J, leaving 13 bases between. Germline V gene sequence: CDR1 SEHNR, CDR2 FQNEAQ (reference sequence).

This CDR3 is CASSLRPRTDQNEKLFF. CDR3 bases: TGCGCCAGCAGCCTCCGGCCCCGGACAGATCAGAATGAAAAACTGTTTTTT. The chain is built from TRBV4-1 and TRBJ1-4; weak D call: TRBD1 (6 bases). The V gene's germline CDR1 is MGHRA and CDR2 YSYEKL. V lost 4 bases and J 5 bases, leaving 20 bases between the germline ends. The CDR3 spans 17 residues.

CDR3 bases: TGTGCCAGCAGCAGGGTAGGGGGGGACACAGATACGCAGTATTTT. This encodes CASSRVGGDTDTQYF. The chain joins TRBV7-9 to TRBJ2-3; possibly TRBD2 for D (7 bases). CDR1 is SEHNR and CDR2 is FQNEAQ in the germline V gene (reference sequence). The CDR3 is made up of 15 amino acids. Deletions cut 5 bases from V and 2 bases from J, with 14 bases between.

V gene TRBV2 combines with J gene TRBJ2-7, with 9 bases identical to TRBD1. CDR1 is SNHLY, CDR2 FYNNEI, per germline. The CDR3 is 14 amino acids. V was clipped by 8 bases and J by 1 base; unmatched bases: 6. The CDR3 spells CASFTGQGSYEQYF. The CDR3 bases are TGTGCCAGCTTCACGGGACAGGGTTCCTACGAGCAGTACTTC.

The chain combines TRBV6-5 with TRBJ1-5; D is ambiguous. V gave up 7 bases and J gave up 5 bases, with 9 bases separating them. The CDR3 runs 12 residues. The germline CDR1 and CDR2 sequences are MNHEY and SVGAGI. CDR3 protein: CASTAGYQPQHF. CDR3 bases: TGTGCCAGCACTGCAGGCTATCAGCCCCAGCATTTT.

The chain joins TRBV5-1 to TRBJ2-7, with TRBD1 matching over 10 bases. The CDR3 is 14 amino acids. The V gene end was trimmed by 3 bases and the J gene end by 2 bases; junction bases not matched to a gene: 2. Germline V gives CDR1 SGHRS, CDR2 YFSETQ. Here the CDR3 reads CASSYGTGAYEQYF. CDR3 coding DNA: TGCGCCAGCAGCTATGGGACAGGGGCCTACGAGCAGTACTTC.

The rearrangement joins TRBV27 to TRBJ2-2; D remains ambiguous. V was clipped by 3 bases and J by 1 base, with 6 bases between them. Germline CDR1 is MNHEY and CDR2 is SMNVEV (reference sequence). The CDR3 runs to 14 residues. CDR3 region: CASSFAGNTGELFF. In DNA, the CDR3 is TGTGCCAGCAGTTTCGCAGGGAACACCGGGGAGCTGTTTTTT.

The CDR3 DNA is TGTGCCAGCAGCGTAGCTTGGACTGGGGGCCATGAGCAGTTCTTC. Residues: CASSVAWTGGHEQFF. This chain joins TRBV9 and TRBJ2-1, with D perhaps TRBD1 (6 bases). V was cut by 0 bases and J by 8 bases, with 15 bases left in between. This CDR3 is built from 15 residues. Germline V gene sequence: CDR1 SGDLS, CDR2 YYNGEE.

The chain links TRBV6-1 to TRBJ2-2; 11 nucleotides align to TRBD2. Germline values: CDR1 MNHNS, CDR2 SASEGT. The CDR3 extends over 15 amino acids. V was clipped by 7 bases and J by 3 bases; unmatched bases: 4. The DNA of the CDR3 is TGTGCCAGCATAGCGGGAGGGGGGTACACCGGGGAGCTGTTTTTT. Amino acid sequence: CASIAGGGYTGELFF.

This clone was counted between two and nine times. The chain uses TRBV21-1 and TRBJ1-1; TRBD1 reflects the table's D call only, with no check against the DNA. TRBV21-1 is labeled a pseudogene. The CDR3 covers 15 residues. The CDR3 is CASSKGTGMNTEAFF. Here the CDR3 DNA reads TGTGCCAGCAGCAAAGGGACAGGCATGAACACTGAAGCTTTCTTT.

The chain recombines TRBV10-3 with TRBJ2-1, with D tentatively TRBD1 (6 bases). This CDR3 spans 12 amino acids. The ends were cut back, 10 bases at V and 9 bases at J, with 16 bases in the middle. Germline V gives CDR1 ENHRY, CDR2 SYGVKD. The CDR3 is CATQGPRSEQFF. As DNA, the CDR3 is TGTGCCACCCAGGGGCCTCGGAGTGAGCAGTTCTTC.

The chain is built from TRBV11-2 and TRBJ2-7; 9 bases fit TRBD2. The ends lost 5 bases at V and 2 bases at J; junction bases unmatched: 10. This CDR3 spans 16 amino acids. The V gene's germline CDR1 is SGHAT and CDR2 FQNNGV. The CDR3 DNA reads TGTGCCAGCAGCCCTCTTAGCGGGGGCCTGGCCTACGAGCAGTACTTC. Protein product: CASSPLSGGLAYEQYF.

The genes are TRBV4-3 and TRBJ2-5; D may match TRBD1 or TRBD2 (5 bases each). The CDR3 contains 18 residues. V was clipped by 2 bases and J by 5 bases, with 24 bases between them. The V gene's germline CDR1 is LGHNA and CDR2 YSLEER. CDR3 DNA sequence: TGCGCCAGCAGCCAATTGTTGGAGGCGCAGGGTTATTCGGAGACCCAGTACTTC. It encodes CASSQLLEAQGYSETQYF.